This entry lists 28 T cell receptor beta chains sequenced from one sample in a study of cytomegalovirus exposure and HLA in healthy donors. PCR amplification relied on 60 Vbeta primers (plus 13 Jbeta primers). Only in-frame clones appear in the TCRdb table, and some are missing; sequencing was by immunoSEQ multiplex PCR. This sample has some 200,000 clones, with 81% found just once. Sequenced material: PBMCs. The receptors stem from a man in his forties or fifties in good health and CMV-seronegative.

The chain has TRBV11-2 and TRBJ1-2; D remains unclear. Trimming left V 0 bases short and J 2 bases short, with 13 bases between. Germline V gives CDR1 SGHAT, CDR2 FQNNGV. The length of the CDR3 is 16 residues. The CDR3 sequence: CASSLDGRQANYGYTF. In DNA, the CDR3 is TGTGCCAGCAGCTTAGATGGCAGGCAGGCAAACTATGGCTACACCTTC.

This chain joins TRBV5-4 and TRBJ2-3, with TRBD1 as a possible D gene (5 bases). The CDR3 length is 14 residues. The germline V gene has CDR1 SGHNT and CDR2 YYREEE (reference sequence). V dropped 7 bases and J dropped 0 bases, with 12 bases sitting between them. The CDR3: CASGAEPSTDTQYF. The CDR3 DNA sequence: TGTGCCAGCGGGGCGGAACCTAGCACAGATACGCAGTATTTT. The full variable domain, with the rest looked up from reference TRBV5-4 and TRBJ2-3, is ETGVTQSPTHLIKTRGQQVTLRCSSQSGHNTVSWYQQALGQGPQFIFQYYREEENGRGNFPPRFSGLQFPNYSSELNVNALELDDSALYLCASGAEPSTDTQYFGPGTRLTVL.

The chain combines TRBV9 with TRBJ1-2, with 8 bases identical to TRBD1. Germline trimming cut 6 bases from V and 2 bases from J; bases unmatched to any gene: 6. CDR1 and CDR2 from the germline V gene are SGDLS and YYNGEE. The CDR3 runs 14 residues. The CDR3 here is CASTQGAQNYGYTF. CDR3 nucleotides: TGTGCCAGCACCCAGGGGGCGCAGAACTATGGCTACACCTTC.

V and J are TRBV5-1 and TRBJ1-4; 9 bases match TRBD1. Germline assignment: CDR1 SGHRS and CDR2 YFSETQ. V trimming: 4 bases; J trimming: 7 bases; junction bases outside the gene matches: 2. The CDR3 is 13 residues long. CDR3 sequence (DNA): TGCGCCAGCAGCCAGACAGGGGGTGAAAAACTGTTTTTT. It is translated as CASSQTGGEKLFF.

This chain connects TRBV7-2 to TRBJ2-1, with D possibly being TRBD1 (6 bases). Trimming shortened V by 2 bases and J by 5 bases, and 10 bases separated the two germline ends. Germline lookup yields CDR1 SGHTA and CDR2 FQGNSA. The CDR3 covers 14 residues. Here the CDR3 DNA reads TGTGCCAGCAGCTTATTCCGGGACAACAATGAGCAGTTCTTC. Its protein product is CASSLFRDNNEQFF.

The chain is built from TRBV5-1 and TRBJ2-6; D uncertain. Germline lookup yields CDR1 SGHRS and CDR2 YFSETQ. The CDR3 sequence is 16 residues long. Trimming removed 4 bases from V and 2 bases from J, with 13 bases in between. The CDR3 here is CASSPPQSPGANVLTF. The CDR3 DNA sequence: TGCGCCAGCAGCCCCCCCCAGTCCCCTGGGGCCAACGTCCTGACTTTC.

The chain recombines TRBV13 with TRBJ1-2, with 9 bases that match TRBD1. Per the germline V gene, CDR1 is PRHDT and CDR2 is FYEKMQ (reference sequence). The CDR3 is made up of 14 amino acids. The ends lost 5 bases at V and 2 bases at J; junction bases unmatched: 3. In DNA form, the CDR3 reads TGTGCCAGCAGCGGGACAGGGACCAACTATGGCTACACCTTC. Its protein product is CASSGTGTNYGYTF.

J is TRBJ1-4 and V is TRBV10-1; D not certain. The CDR3 covers 12 residues. Per the germline V gene, CDR1 is WNHNN and CDR2 is SYGVQD (reference sequence). V was trimmed by 8 bases and J by 4 bases, leaving 8 bases between them. For the CDR3, the DNA is TGCGCCAGCGGAAACAGTAATGAAAAACTGTTTTTT. Its protein is CASGNSNEKLFF.

This chain uses TRBV5-1 with TRBJ2-7, with D possibly matching TRBD2 (5 bases). The ends were cut back, 7 bases at V and 1 base at J, with 12 bases in the middle. Germline CDR1 SGHRS, CDR2 YFSETQ. The CDR3 is made up of 13 amino acids. The CDR3 spells CASREGMSYEQYF. The CDR3 nucleotides read TGCGCCAGCCGAGAGGGCATGTCCTACGAGCAGTACTTC.

The CDR3 DNA reads TGTGCCAGCAGCCCCCGGACAGGTGAAGGCTACACCTTC. It codes for CASSPRTGEGYTF. The V and J genes are TRBV2 and TRBJ1-2; 7 nucleotides line up with TRBD1. The germline gives CDR1 SNHLY, CDR2 FYNNEI. V lost 6 bases and J lost 8; bases outside the gene matches: 9. The CDR3 length is 13 residues. Using reference TRBV2 and TRBJ1-2 for the parts outside the CDR3, the full variable domain is EPEVTQTPSHQVTQMGQEVILRCVPISNHLYFYWYRQILGQKVEFLVSFYNNEISEKSEIFDDQFSVERPDGSNFTLKIRSTKLEDSAMYFCASSPRTGEGYTFGSGTRLTVV.

There are a few counts of this clone. The rearrangement uses TRBV19 and TRBJ2-1; D is perhaps TRBD1 (6 bases). Trimming pared 8 bases from V and 7 bases from J, leaving 9 bases between. The CDR3 consists of 11 residues. From germline, CDR1 is LNHDA and CDR2 SQIVND (reference sequence). CDR3 residues: CASLGANEQFF. CDR3 coding DNA: TGTGCCAGTTTGGGGGCTAATGAGCAGTTCTTC.

V and J are TRBV6-4 and TRBJ1-1, with D uncertain. Germline CDR1 reads MRHNA; CDR2 reads SNTAGT. The CDR3 has 14 residues. Trimming removed 4 bases from V and 0 bases from J, with 9 bases in between. CDR3 bases: TGTGCCAGCAGTGTGAACAGCCTGAACACTGAAGCTTTCTTT. Residues: CASSVNSLNTEAFF.

In DNA form, the CDR3 reads TGCGCCAGCAGCCAAGATACAACCCAGGGTAATGAGCAGTTCTTC. Protein product: CASSQDTTQGNEQFF. The chain recombines TRBV4-1 with TRBJ2-1, with a weak D call TRBD1 (5 bases). With 0 bases removed from V and 7 bases from J, the gap between germline ends came to 13 bases. The germline CDR1 and CDR2 sequences are MGHRA and YSYEKL. The CDR3 loop spans 15 amino acids.

This chain connects TRBV27 to TRBJ1-1, with D unclear. The germline V gene encodes CDR1 MNHEY and CDR2 SMNVEV (reference sequence). With 3 bases removed from V and 4 bases from J, the gap between germline ends came to 15 bases. This CDR3 spans 15 amino acids. CDR3 sequence: CASSFSSTAGTEAFF. CDR3 nucleotide sequence: TGTGCCAGCAGTTTCAGCTCGACCGCGGGCACTGAAGCTTTCTTT.

The chain employs TRBV21-1 and TRBJ2-5; the D call in the table, TRBD2, was not verified against the DNA. TRBV21-1 is a documented pseudogene. This CDR3 comprises 15 residues. For the CDR3, the DNA is TGTGCCAGCAGCAAACTGGAGGGGCTTCAAGAGACCCAGTACTTC. It is translated as CASSKLEGLQETQYF.

The chain joins TRBV6-5 to TRBJ1-1; 7 bases map to TRBD1. Germline assignment: CDR1 MNHEY and CDR2 SVGAGI. V gave up 2 bases and J gave up 4 bases; unmatched junction bases: 4. This CDR3 spans 14 amino acids. CDR3: CASSYPGGGTEAFF. CDR3 nucleotide sequence: TGTGCCAGCAGTTACCCAGGGGGTGGCACTGAAGCTTTCTTT.

The V gene is TRBV2, the J gene TRBJ1-3; D gene unclear. The germline CDR1 and CDR2 sequences are SNHLY and FYNNEI. The CDR3 sequence is 10 residues long. Trimming removed 8 bases at V and 7 bases at J, with 6 bases between. This CDR3 reads CASSRNTIYF. DNA for the CDR3: TGTGCCAGCTCCAGGAACACCATATATTTT.

The rearrangement joins TRBV2 to TRBJ2-5; no clear D. The V and J ends lost 3 bases and 3 bases respectively, with 8 bases between them. CDR1 SNHLY and CDR2 FYNNEI come from the germline V gene. The length of the CDR3 is 13 residues. The CDR3 DNA reads TGTGCCAGCAGTGATGGTACAGAAGAGACCCAGTACTTC. It translates to CASSDGTEETQYF.

V gene TRBV7-9 combines with J gene TRBJ2-5; 7 bases map to TRBD1. V gave up 7 bases and J gave up 3 bases; unmatched junction bases: 17. Germline assignment: CDR1 SEHNR and CDR2 FQNEAQ (reference sequence). CDR3 length: 17 amino acids. The CDR3 sequence is CASISRRDSAVEETQYF. CDR3 in DNA: TGTGCCAGCATCTCTCGCCGGGACAGCGCGGTGGAAGAGACCCAGTACTTC.

This chain uses TRBV2 with TRBJ2-7; 8 bases line up with TRBD2. This CDR3 has 14 amino acids. CDR1 and CDR2 (germline): SNHLY, FYNNEI. V dropped 6 bases and J dropped 0; count of bases not matched to a gene: 4. CDR3 protein: CASRVSGASYEQYF. The CDR3 nucleotides read TGTGCCAGCAGGGTTAGCGGGGCCTCCTACGAGCAGTACTTC.

The chain carries TRBV9 and TRBJ2-4, with D possibly matching TRBD1 (7 bases). V lost 2 bases and J lost 1, with 13 bases in between. CDR1 SGDLS and CDR2 YYNGEE come from the germline V gene. The CDR3 sequence is 16 residues long. CDR3 region: CASSVRAGGAKNIQYF. The CDR3 coding sequence is TGTGCCAGCAGCGTGAGGGCAGGGGGGGCCAAAAACATTCAGTACTTC.

A note on this clone: A read error may produce the germline difference seen at one junction end. The V call is TRBV7-7, the J call TRBJ2-2; 7 bases agree with TRBD2. CDR1 is SSHAT and CDR2 is FNYEAQ in the germline V gene (reference sequence). There are 17 residues in the CDR3. This CDR3 reads CASSLFSGQPNTGELFF. The CDR3 DNA follows: TGTGCTAGCAGCTTATTTAGCGGGCAACCGAACACCGGGGAGCTGTTTTTT.

The chain joins TRBV29-1 to TRBJ2-1; 9 nucleotides match TRBD1. J gave up 8 bases and V 3 bases, and 8 bases lay outside the gene matches. The CDR3 covers 14 residues. Looked up from germline, CDR1 is SQVTM and CDR2 is ANQGSEA. For the CDR3, the DNA is TGCAGCGTTGACAGGACAGGGGTCTCTTATGAGCAGTTCTTC. This encodes CSVDRTGVSYEQFF.

In DNA, the CDR3 is TGTGCCAGCAGCCGTGGGACAGAAGAGACCCAGTACTTC. As protein: CASSRGTEETQYF. The V gene is TRBV7-2, the J gene TRBJ2-5; 7 nucleotides align to TRBD1. V lost 5 bases, J lost 3 bases, and 3 bases stayed unmatched. The CDR3 is made up of 13 amino acids. Germline CDR1 is SGHTA and CDR2 is FQGNSA.

Of note for this clone: Other nucleotide sequences in the sample specify the same CDR3. The chain recombines TRBV19 with TRBJ2-1, with 7 bases lining up with TRBD1. Germline V gene sequence: CDR1 LNHDA, CDR2 SQIVND (reference sequence). The CDR3 runs 14 residues. V lost 9 bases, J lost 4 bases, and 9 bases stayed unmatched. The CDR3: CASSKPGQYNEQFF. The CDR3, as DNA: TGTGCCAGCTCGAAGCCGGGACAGTACAATGAGCAGTTCTTC.

Comments on this clone: Compared with germline, one end of the junction differs, possibly owing to a read error. This chain links TRBV4-3 with TRBJ2-1; D not certain. CDR3 length equals 13 residues. Germline loops: CDR1 LGHNA, CDR2 YSLEER. CDR3 in amino acids: CASSQVSDNEQFF. The CDR3 DNA sequence: TGCGCCAGCAGCCAAGTCTCCGACAATGAGCAGTTCTTC.

The V call is TRBV6-4, the J call TRBJ2-1; D perhaps matches TRBD1 (7 bases). Germline CDR1 and CDR2: MRHNA and SNTAGT. V was cut by 1 base and J by 0 bases, with 10 bases left in between. The CDR3 has 16 residues. The CDR3 reads CASSDFRGASYNEQFF. The CDR3 DNA sequence: TGTGCCAGCAGTGACTTCAGGGGGGCCTCCTACAATGAGCAGTTCTTC.

This clone was observed a single time. V is TRBV7-2 and J is TRBJ2-2; D perhaps matches TRBD1 (5 bases). In germline, CDR1 is SGHTA, CDR2 FQGNSA. The CDR3 loop spans 14 amino acids. V was shortened by 2 bases and J by 2 bases, with 6 bases between the two germline ends. CDR3 loop: CASSLRGNTGELFF. The DNA of the CDR3 is TGTGCCAGCAGCTTAAGGGGAAACACCGGGGAGCTGTTTTTT.